Listed below are T cell receptor beta chains from one sample, sequenced in a study of T cell responses to AZD1222 COVID-19 vaccine. TCRdb's copy holds only in-frame clones and misses some; the assay was immunoSEQ multiplex PCR. This table holds fewer than 200,000 clones, approximately 86% found once. The material sequenced was peripheral blood, taken on day 0 of AZD1222 vaccination. Receptors were obtained from an adult in good health. Each CDR3 is given without its conserved first and last residue.

v_call cdr3_aa
TRBV6-2/TRBV6-3 ASSPGGPSYEQY
TRBV14 ASSSRRRISGNTIY
TRBV11-2 ASSPGGSEQY
TRBV5-1 ASSPSGVGEKLF
TRBV7-2 ASSWGSGFNQPQH
TRBV7-3 ASSSATGNEQF
TRBV18 ASSPRRYEQF
TRBV6-2/TRBV6-3 ASSQSVSGTVLDEQY
TRBV7-8 ASTPRKGRNSPLH
TRBV5-1 ASSMDRGQSGYT
TRBV11-2 ASSSHSGTGAYGYT